These 32 T cell receptor beta chains came from one sample sequenced in a study of T cells in Graves' hyperthyroidism and ophthalmopathy. The TCR beta CDR3 regions underwent amplification using RNA transcripts as the source. TCR CDR3 regions were first amplified by RT-PCR with HTBI primers. TCRdb redid the calling of the multiplex PCR reads with MiXCR, one entry per CDR3 protein. Of 250,000 to 300,000 distinct CDR3 sequences in the sample, 13% are singletons; the top ten hold 7.5% to 8%. The specimen was blood. These receptors were collected from a woman in her twenties or thirties with Graves' hyperthyroidism that later progressed to Graves' ophthalmopathy.

This clonotype was counted ten times or more. The J gene is TRBJ2-1, the V gene TRBV29-1; no reliable D call. The CDR3 sequence is 12 residues long. Germline V gene lookup returns CDR1 SQVTM and CDR2 ANQGSEA. The V end was cut by 5 bases, the J end by 0 bases, with 5 bases between. The CDR3 protein is CSVTDSYNEQFF. CDR3 nucleotide sequence: TGCAGCGTTACCGACTCCTACAATGAGCAGTTCTTC.

This clonotype has a count of ten or more. The V and J genes are TRBV11-1 and TRBJ1-1; D is unclear. The CDR3 has 14 residues. The V gene's germline CDR1 is SGHAT and CDR2 FQDESV (reference sequence). V dropped 5 bases and J dropped 1 base, with 11 bases sitting between them. The CDR3 DNA reads as TGTGCCAGCAGCGTTGGAGGGTCGAACACTGAAGCTTTCTTT. The encoded protein is CASSVGGSNTEAFF.

The chain is built from TRBV10-1 and TRBJ2-7; the match to TRBD2 covers 16 bases. CDR1 and CDR2 from the germline V gene are WNHNN and SYGVQD (reference sequence). The J segment lost 5 bases and the V segment lost 0 bases, leaving 7 bases of the junction unmatched. There are 18 residues in the CDR3. CDR3 sequence reads: CASSESPGLAGGQNEQYF. The CDR3 DNA is TGCGCCAGCAGTGAGTCACCGGGACTAGCGGGGGGGCAAAACGAGCAGTACTTC.

This clonotype was counted many times. The chain combines TRBV18 with TRBJ2-4; TRBD1 might be the D (6 bases). The CDR3 spans 13 residues. Germline loops: CDR1 KGHSH, CDR2 LQKENI. Trimming cost V 6 bases and J 7 bases, with 13 bases left between them. CDR3: CASSVGAENIQYF. As DNA, the CDR3 is TGTGCCAGCTCCGTGGGGGCGGAGAACATTCAGTACTTC.

This clonotype showed up many times. The chain couples TRBV30 to TRBJ2-7, with TRBD1 matching over 8 bases. In germline, CDR1 is GTSNPN, CDR2 SVGIG (reference sequence). J gave up 9 bases and V 2 bases, and 9 bases lay outside the gene matches. This CDR3 is built from 13 residues. CDR3 amino acids: CAWSRQGMVGQYF. The DNA of the CDR3 is TGTGCCTGGAGTAGACAGGGGATGGTAGGGCAGTACTTC. Using reference TRBV30 and TRBJ2-7 for the parts outside the CDR3, the full variable domain is SQTIHQWPATLVQPVGSPLSLECTVEGTSNPNLYWYRQAAGRGLQLLFYSVGIGQISSEVPQNLSASRPQDRQFILSSKKLLLSDSGFYLCAWSRQGMVGQYFGPGTRLTVT.

This clonotype was seen a few times. In nucleotides, the CDR3 is TGTGCCAGCAGCCTCCTGGGACTTAGCTACGAGCAGTACTTC. Translation gives CASSLLGLSYEQYF. The gene calls are TRBV4-2 and TRBJ2-7; weak D call: TRBD2 (6 bases). This CDR3 spans 14 amino acids. Germline CDR1 and CDR2: LGHNA and YNFKEQ. Trimming removed 4 bases at V and 3 bases at J, with 13 bases between.

This clonotype was observed at least ten times. The chain is built from TRBV12-3 or TRBV12-4 and TRBJ2-3; D is perhaps TRBD1 (5 bases). The CDR3 spans 14 residues. V gave up 7 bases and J gave up 2 bases, with 13 bases separating them. CDR3 coding DNA: TGTGCCAGCAAGGTGACAGCACCCACAGATACGCAGTATTTT. Translated, it gives CASKVTAPTDTQYF.

There are many counts of this clonotype. The chain recombines TRBV11-3 with TRBJ2-1; 8 bases are a match to TRBD2. Germline CDR1 and CDR2: SGHNT and YENEEA. The length of the CDR3 is 15 residues. The V gene end was trimmed by 0 bases and the J gene end by 8 bases; junction bases not matched to a gene: 6. CDR3 DNA: TGTGCCAGCAGCTTAGAGGGACTAGTTACTGATGAGCAGTTCTTC. Its protein product is CASSLEGLVTDEQFF. Based on the CDR3 plus reference TRBV11-3 and TRBJ2-1, the full variable domain is EAGVVQSPRYKIIEKKQPVAFWCNPISGHNTLYWYLQNLGQGPELLIRYENEEAVDDSQLPKDRFSAERLKGVDSTLKIQPAELGDSAVYLCASSLEGLVTDEQFFGPGTRLTVL.

This clonotype came up many times. The J gene is TRBJ2-7, the V gene TRBV3-1; 7 bases fit TRBD2. CDR1 and CDR2 (germline): LGHDT, YNNKEL (reference sequence). The junction had 3 bases not matched to a gene; V was cut back by 4 bases and J by 0 bases. The CDR3 loop spans 14 amino acids. In nucleotides, the CDR3 is TGTGCCAGCAGCCTCGCTAGCGGCTCCTACGAGCAGTACTTC. This codes for CASSLASGSYEQYF.

The sample holds many counts of this clonotype. The CDR3 reads CSATAGTANQPQHF. The CDR3 region has the DNA TGCAGTGCTACTGCCGGGACGGCAAATCAGCCCCAGCATTTT. The rearrangement joins TRBV20-1 to TRBJ1-5, with D perhaps TRBD1 (5 bases). V lost 4 bases to trimming and J lost 4 bases, with 14 bases between them. The CDR3 is 14 residues long. The germline V gene encodes CDR1 DFQATT and CDR2 SNEGSKA (reference sequence).

The rearrangement links TRBV4-1 to TRBJ2-1, with a weak D call TRBD2 (5 bases). The CDR3 totals 15 residues. The germline gives CDR1 MGHRA, CDR2 YSYEKL. Trimming removed 3 bases at V and 2 bases at J, with 11 bases between. CDR3 residues: CASSQLAATYNEQFF. The CDR3 nucleotides read TGCGCCAGCAGCCAGCTAGCAGCAACCTACAATGAGCAGTTCTTC.

A remark on this clonotype: No conserved phenylalanine or tryptophan is present at the end of the CDR3, so a read error is the likely explanation. The chain carries TRBV5-4 and TRBJ2-7, with 11 bases lining up with TRBD2. The CDR3 is 16 amino acids. Germline V CDR1 and CDR2: SGHNT, YYREEE (reference sequence). V was pared by 4 bases and J by 6 bases, with 12 bases of the junction left unmatched. The CDR3 coding sequence is TGTGCCAGCAGCACCCGGACTAGCGGGTGGTATTCCGAGCAGTACCTC. It is translated as CASSTRTSGWYSEQYL.

In its sample, this clonotype was seen many times. The rearrangement joins TRBV12-3 or TRBV12-4 to TRBJ2-3; the match to TRBD2 covers 13 bases. The CDR3 sequence is 19 residues long. Unmatched junction bases numbered 12, after V lost 6 bases and J lost 0 bases. The CDR3 is CASRFKLAGGPGSTDTQYF. Here the CDR3 DNA reads TGTGCCAGCAGATTCAAACTAGCGGGAGGGCCGGGGAGCACAGATACGCAGTATTTT.

This clonotype has ten or more counts. The rearrangement links TRBV20-1 to TRBJ2-7; tentatively, D is TRBD1 or TRBD2 (5 bases each). Germline V gene sequence: CDR1 DFQATT, CDR2 SNEGSKA (reference sequence). V shed 7 bases and J shed 2 bases, with 15 bases lying between them. The CDR3 runs to 13 residues. CDR3 in DNA: TGCAGTGTGCAGGGTAGCGCGGCCTACGAGCAGTACTTC. Translation: CSVQGSAAYEQYF.

This clonotype was counted ten times or more. CDR3 sequence: CASSLGRAIAGGYTF. DNA for the CDR3: TGTGCCAGCAGCCTCGGACGGGCAATCGCGGGAGGCTACACCTTC. This chain connects TRBV6-1 to TRBJ1-2; unclear D gene. The CDR3 extends over 15 amino acids. Trimming left V 6 bases short and J 8 bases short, with 22 bases between. Germline CDR1 MNHNS, CDR2 SASEGT.

Many counts were recorded for this clonotype. This chain joins TRBV9 and TRBJ2-7; 7 nucleotides agree with TRBD2. Germline loops: CDR1 SGDLS, CDR2 YYNGEE. This CDR3 has 16 amino acids. The V and J ends lost 6 bases and 3 bases, in that order; junction bases with no gene match: 15. The CDR3 sequence is CASTTGLRGELYEQYF. The CDR3 region has the DNA TGTGCCAGCACGACGGGACTAAGAGGGGAGCTCTACGAGCAGTACTTC.

This clonotype was counted many times. The J gene is TRBJ2-7, the V gene TRBV20-1; D may correspond to TRBD1 or TRBD2 (5 bases each). CDR3 size: 15 residues. CDR1 and CDR2 (germline): DFQATT, SNEGSKA (reference sequence). Trimming left V 1 base short and J 0 bases short, with 13 bases between. CDR3 in amino acids: CSARGSRESSYEQYF. The CDR3 DNA reads as TGCAGTGCTAGAGGGTCCAGGGAGAGCTCCTACGAGCAGTACTTC.

In its sample, this clonotype was seen many times. The J gene is TRBJ2-7, the V gene TRBV20-1; TRBD1 might be the D (6 bases). This CDR3 region has 11 residues. Trimming cost V 3 bases and J 7 bases, with 10 bases left between them. CDR1 and CDR2 (germline): DFQATT, SNEGSKA (reference sequence). CDR3 residues: CSARDRTEQYF. The CDR3 DNA is TGCAGTGCTAGGGACAGAACAGAGCAGTACTTC.

The V and J genes are TRBV24-1 and TRBJ2-7, with D unresolved. V lost 5 bases and J 4 bases, leaving 5 bases between the germline ends. There are 11 residues in the CDR3. Looked up from germline, CDR1 is KGHDR and CDR2 is SFDVKD. DNA for the CDR3: TGTGCCACCAGTGTTCGATACGAGCAGTACTTC. Its translation: CATSVRYEQYF.

This clonotype was seen repeatedly, ten times or more. The chain couples TRBV19 to TRBJ1-1, with a possible D match to TRBD1 (6 bases). V dropped 7 bases and J dropped 2 bases, with 11 bases sitting between them. Germline CDR1 reads LNHDA; CDR2 reads SQIVND (reference sequence). The CDR3 sequence is 13 residues long. The CDR3 DNA is TGTGCCAGTAACCCAGGGGTAAACACTGAAGCTTTCTTT. It encodes CASNPGVNTEAFF. Full variable domain (rest looked up from reference TRBV19 and TRBJ1-1): DGGITQSPKYLFRKEGQNVTLSCEQNLNHDAMYWYRQDPGQGLRLIYYSQIVNDFQKGDIAEGYSVSREKKESFPLTVTSAQKNPTAFYLCASNPGVNTEAFFGQGTRLTVV.

In this sample, this clonotype turned up a few times. The V call is TRBV4-1, the J call TRBJ2-1; D remains ambiguous. V lost 0 bases and J lost 0, with 6 bases in between. The CDR3 is made up of 15 amino acids. Germline V gene data show CDR1 as MGHRA and CDR2 as YSYEKL. CDR3 in amino acids: CASSQDPGSYNEQFF. The CDR3 region has the DNA TGCGCCAGCAGCCAAGATCCCGGCTCCTACAATGAGCAGTTCTTC.

This chain links TRBV13 with TRBJ2-2; possible D gene TRBD2, 5 bases. Trimming took 7 bases from V and 1 from J, leaving 13 bases between them. Germline assignment: CDR1 PRHDT and CDR2 FYEKMQ (reference sequence). The CDR3 contains 15 residues. The CDR3 nucleotides read TGTGCCAGCACTCCAGAGGCGGGGAACACCGGGGAGCTGTTTTTT. It specifies CASTPEAGNTGELFF.

This clonotype was detected many times. The genes are TRBV20-1 and TRBJ2-3; maybe TRBD2 (5 bases). Germline V lookup: CDR1 DFQATT, CDR2 SNEGSKA (reference sequence). Trimming shortened V by 5 bases and J by 8 bases, and 11 bases separated the two germline ends. The CDR3 totals 11 residues. The CDR3 DNA is TGCAGTGCTCCCCCGGCGGGTACGCAGTATTTT. This translates into CSAPPAGTQYF.

This clonotype was seen many times. V and J are TRBV6-1 and TRBJ2-3, with 7 bases fitting TRBD2. This CDR3 spans 18 amino acids. V shed 3 bases and J 0 bases; nucleotides not matched to a gene: 12. Germline values: CDR1 MNHNS, CDR2 SASEGT. The CDR3: CASSDRLAVRRSTDTQYF. The CDR3 nucleotides read TGTGCCAGCAGTGATAGGCTAGCGGTGAGGAGGAGCACAGATACGCAGTATTTT.

In its sample, this clonotype was seen many times. The CDR3 DNA reads TGTGCCAGCAGCTATTTAAGGGACCCCGGGGAGCTGTTTTTT. Amino acid sequence: CASSYLRDPGELFF. This chain links TRBV12-3 or TRBV12-4 with TRBJ2-2; the D call may be TRBD1 or TRBD2 (5 bases each). The V and J ends lost 6 bases and 6 bases respectively, with 14 bases between them. The CDR3 is 14 residues long.

This clonotype was observed at least ten times. CDR3 sequence: CASSSADSRSYNEQFF. The DNA of the CDR3 is TGTGCCAGCAGTTCGGCGGACAGCCGGTCCTACAATGAGCAGTTCTTC. The rearrangement uses TRBV28 and TRBJ2-1; D may be TRBD1 (6 bases). V lost 4 bases and J 1 base, leaving 14 bases between the germline ends. The CDR3 covers 16 residues. CDR1 and CDR2 (germline): MDHEN, SYDVKM.

This clonotype was counted at least ten times. The chain is built from TRBV2 and TRBJ1-6, with TRBD1 as a possible D gene (6 bases). CDR3 length: 15 residues. Germline CDR1 is SNHLY and CDR2 is FYNNEI. Trimming took off 6 bases at V and 0 bases at J, with 9 bases between the two ends. The CDR3 DNA reads as TGTGCCAGCAGGCAGGGGAGCTCCTATAATTCACCCCTCCACTTT. It is translated as CASRQGSSYNSPLHF.

This clonotype was seen ten or more times. The genes are TRBV12-3 or TRBV12-4 and TRBJ2-7, with a possible D match to TRBD2 (5 bases). Trimming pared 3 bases from V and 2 bases from J, leaving 11 bases between. The CDR3 sequence is 14 residues long. The CDR3 DNA reads as TGTGCCAGCAGTTTCTCCCCGGAGGCCTACGAGCAGTACTTC. Amino acids: CASSFSPEAYEQYF.

At least ten counts were recorded for this clonotype. The genes are TRBV11-2 and TRBJ2-7; D not certain. Germline V gives CDR1 SGHAT, CDR2 FQNNGV. The V gene lost 0 bases and the J gene lost 0 bases, with 6 bases spanning the gap. The CDR3 has 14 amino acids. The CDR3 reads CASSLDVNSYEQYF. CDR3 nucleotides: TGTGCCAGCAGCTTAGATGTCAACTCCTACGAGCAGTACTTC.

This clonotype has a handful of counts. V usage is TRBV20-1 and J usage is TRBJ2-1; perhaps TRBD2 as D (6 bases). The CDR3 covers 12 residues. Germline CDR1 is DFQATT and CDR2 is SNEGSKA (reference sequence). Here the CDR3 DNA reads TGCGCGGGATCCCTGAACCGAAATGAGCAGTTCTTC. Amino acids: CAGSLNRNEQFF.

In this sample, this clonotype turned up many times. V and J are TRBV6-4 and TRBJ1-1; D gene ambiguous. This CDR3 is built from 12 residues. Trimming removed 2 bases from V and 8 bases from J, with 9 bases in between. Germline V lookup: CDR1 MRHNA, CDR2 SNTAGT. CDR3 in amino acids: CASSDGESEAFF. The DNA for the CDR3 is TGTGCCAGCAGTGACGGGGAAAGCGAAGCTTTCTTT.

In its sample, this clonotype was seen a few times. J is TRBJ2-3 and V is TRBV4-1; possible D gene TRBD2, 6 bases. Between the trimmed V and J ends, which lost 0 bases and 2 bases, there was a span of 12 bases. This CDR3 is built from 16 residues. From germline, CDR1 is MGHRA and CDR2 YSYEKL. CDR3 in DNA: TGCGCCAGCAGCCAAGAAGTTCCGCGGGACACAGATACGCAGTATTTT. It is translated as CASSQEVPRDTDTQYF.